This T cell receptor beta chain was found in a study of blood T cell repertoires in COVID-19. Background on the study: PBMCs, B-cell-depleted T cells, or T cells were the source of the cDNA or gDNA that made up the material.

The CDR3 runs to 17 residues. The germline gives CDR1 LNHDA, CDR2 SQIVND (reference sequence). The ends lost 0 bases at V and 5 bases at J; junction bases unmatched: 11. How the authors handled the data: Reference gene primer amplification yielded estimated nucleated cell counts. The data were produced by immunoSEQ multiplex PCR, yet TCRdb's version contains in-frame clones alone and is incomplete. The V and J calls and clone size come from that table; D and trimming were worked out from the DNA. The sample includes about 160,000 clones, about 85% of them seen just once. This clone appeared once. Sequencing was performed on peripheral blood. The receptor was isolated from a woman in her fifties or sixties with COVID-19, enrolled during active disease. This chain connects TRBV19 to TRBJ2-5, with TRBD1 matching 8 bases. CDR3 bases: TGTGCCAGTAGTATAGATGGCCGCTTGACAGGGGCGGAGACCCAGTACTTC. Residues: CASSIDGRLTGAETQYF.